The 7 T cell receptor beta chains below all came from one sample that was sequenced in a study of regulatory T cells in long-lasting Graves disease. Stated time point: newly diagnosed GD, antithyroid drugs for less than 3 months. PBMC-extracted RNA yielded the TCR library. Both iRepertoire HTBI primers and Arm-PCR of CDR3 regions were used to build the TCR beta libraries. TCRdb independently ran MiXCR on the multiplex PCR reads; one entry per CDR3 protein. This sample has under 400,000 distinct CDR3 sequences, with over 15% found just once. The same sample was also studied in work on T cells in Graves' hyperthyroidism and ophthalmopathy.

Sequenced material: peripheral blood mononuclear cells (PBMCs), taken at new diagnosis, from a patient treated with antithyroid drugs. These receptors were obtained from a man aged 40-50 years with Graves disease.

Comments on this clonotype: A clone one base away is much larger, so this may be a read error. The J gene is TRBJ2-5, the V gene TRBV5-1; 8 nucleotides line up with TRBD1. This CDR3 is built from 15 residues. CDR1 and CDR2 from the germline V gene are SGHRS and YFSETQ. CDR3 nucleotide sequence: TGCGCCAACAGCGCGCGGGACAGGAGGCAAGAGACCCAGTACTTC. It translates to CANSARDRRQETQYF. Filled out from reference TRBV5-1 and TRBJ2-5, the complete variable domain reads KAGVTQTPRYLIKTRGQQVTLSCSPISGHRSVSWYQQTPGQGLQFLFEYFSETQRNKGNFPGRFSGRQFSNSRSEMNVSTLELGDSALYLCANSARDRRQETQYFGPGTRLLVL.

Only a few counts were recorded for this clonotype. This chain joins TRBV18 and TRBJ1-2, with D perhaps TRBD1 (6 bases). Germline V CDR1 and CDR2: KGHSH, LQKENI. Trimming removed 2 bases from V and 3 bases from J, with 13 bases in between. There are 15 residues in the CDR3. This chain's CDR3 is CASSPSRGQDYGYTF. CDR3 nucleotide sequence: TGTGCCAGCTCACCATCTCGGGGGCAGGACTATGGCTACACCTTC.

This clonotype was seen many times. V and J are TRBV3-1 and TRBJ2-7; D gene ambiguous. The CDR3 extends over 13 amino acids. Germline CDR1 LGHDT, CDR2 YNNKEL (reference sequence). The V gene lost 0 bases and the J gene lost 12 bases, with 15 bases spanning the gap. CDR3 DNA: TGTGCCAGCAGCCAAGATCAGTTGGGCAGGCCGTACTTC. Translating it yields CASSQDQLGRPYF.

This clonotype occurred many times. The chain combines TRBV7-9 with TRBJ2-5; D is uncertain. This CDR3 is 14 amino acids long. Per the germline V gene, CDR1 is SEHNR and CDR2 is FQNEAQ (reference sequence). V lost 3 bases, J lost 3 bases, and 11 bases lay in between. CDR3 coding DNA: TGTGCCAGCAGCTTTTCCGGGTCTGAAGAGACCCAGTACTTC. Its translation is CASSFSGSEETQYF.

Many counts were recorded for this clonotype. This chain links TRBV28 with TRBJ1-6, with TRBD1 matching 8 bases. Germline trimming cut 5 bases from V and 10 bases from J; bases unmatched to any gene: 13. Germline V lookup: CDR1 MDHEN, CDR2 SYDVKM. The CDR3 has 16 amino acids. The CDR3 coding sequence is TGTGCCAGCAGTCCCTCCCTCGGACAGGGTGGATCACCCCTCCACTTT. Protein product: CASSPSLGQGGSPLHF. The full variable domain, with the rest looked up from reference TRBV28 and TRBJ1-6, is DVKVTQSSRYLVKRTGEKVFLECVQDMDHENMFWYRQDPGLGLRLIYFSYDVKMKEKGDIPEGYSVSREKKERFSLILESASTNQTSMYLCASSPSLGQGGSPLHFGNGTRLTVT.

With regard to this clonotype: A much larger clone is a single base away; this may be a read error. The chain has TRBV20-1 and TRBJ2-7; no reliable D call. CDR3 length equals 13 residues. The V end was cut by 0 bases, the J end by 8 bases, with 14 bases between. The V gene's germline CDR1 is DFQATT and CDR2 SNEGSKA (reference sequence). The CDR3, as DNA: TGCAGTGCTAGAGATCATGAGGCAATCCAGCAGTACTTC. Its translation: CSARDHEAIQQYF.

As for this clonotype: Since the CDR3 does not end with the conserved phenylalanine or tryptophan, this likely comes from a read error. This chain uses TRBV5-1 with TRBJ2-5, with a possible D match to TRBD1 (6 bases). This CDR3 comprises 15 residues. V shed 0 bases and J shed 3 bases, with 12 bases lying between them. CDR1 is SGHRS, CDR2 YFSETQ, per germline. The CDR3 nucleotides are TGCGCCAGCAGCTTGGCCAGGGCAGGGGAAGAGACCCAGTACCTC. Translation gives CASSLARAGEETQYL.